These T cell receptor beta chains were read from a single sample in a study of shared clonotypes between healthy human individuals. Measured with immunoSEQ multiplex PCR; TCRdb has only the in-frame clones, and not every one. The sample lists 2,100,000 or so clones, approximately 96% occurring once. Sample: naive CD4+ T cells sorted from blood. The receptors derive from a man aged 18 to 30 in good health. CDR3s include the opening cysteine and the closing phenylalanine or tryptophan. A D gene is named only where the DNA matches it firmly. Clone sizes are given selectively: once, few, many, or a class where the clone is expanded.

d_call: TRBD1
v_call: TRBV29-1
j_call: TRBJ2-7
clone_size: .
cdr3_aa: CSVEIRQGHEQYF
cdr3_nt: TGCAGCGTTGAGATAAGACAGGGCCACGAGCAGTACTTC

d_call: TRBD2
v_call: TRBV7-2
j_call: TRBJ2-3
clone_size: .
cdr3_aa: CASSLLAGGTTDTQYF
cdr3_nt: TGTGCCAGCAGCTTGCTAGCGGGGGGGACCACAGATACGCAGTATTTT

d_call: .
v_call: TRBV12-5
j_call: TRBJ2-3
clone_size: .
cdr3_aa: CASGSSSTDTQYF
cdr3_nt: TGTGCTAGTGGTTCATCTAGCACAGATACGCAGTATTTT

d_call: .
v_call: TRBV27
j_call: TRBJ2-1
clone_size: .
cdr3_aa: CASSLMFGPYNEQFF
cdr3_nt: TGTGCCAGCAGTTTAATGTTTGGCCCTTACAATGAGCAGTTCTTC

d_call: .
v_call: TRBV7-6
j_call: TRBJ2-1
clone_size: .
cdr3_aa: CASSAPLSVLSYNEQFF
cdr3_nt: TGTGCCAGCAGCGCACCTCTTTCGGTCCTGTCCTACAATGAGCAGTTCTTC

d_call: TRBD2
v_call: TRBV9
j_call: TRBJ2-5
clone_size: .
cdr3_aa: CASSDTGLDRETQYF
cdr3_nt: TGTGCCAGCAGCGACACGGGACTAGATAGGGAGACCCAGTACTTC

d_call: TRBD2
v_call: TRBV7-2
j_call: TRBJ2-7
clone_size: .
cdr3_aa: CASSPRTSGSPKQYF
cdr3_nt: TGTGCCAGCAGCCCTAGGACTAGCGGGAGCCCCAAGCAGTACTTC

d_call: TRBD1
v_call: TRBV19
j_call: TRBJ1-2
clone_size: .
cdr3_aa: CASSMLDRLNYGYTF
cdr3_nt: TGTGCCAGTAGTATGCTGGACAGGTTGAACTATGGCTACACCTTC

d_call: TRBD2
v_call: TRBV11-2
j_call: TRBJ2-2
clone_size: .
cdr3_aa: CASSYSGVSTGELFF
cdr3_nt: TGTGCCAGCAGTTATAGCGGGGTGAGCACCGGGGAGCTGTTTTTT

d_call: .
v_call: TRBV7-9
j_call: TRBJ2-5
clone_size: .
cdr3_aa: CASSLEGMVETQYF
cdr3_nt: TGTGCCAGCAGCTTAGAGGGGATGGTAGAGACCCAGTACTTC

d_call: .
v_call: TRBV19
j_call: TRBJ2-7
clone_size: .
cdr3_aa: CASSTTGTLITEQYF
cdr3_nt: TGTGCCAGTAGTACAACCGGGACTTTGATCACCGAGCAGTACTTC

d_call: TRBD2
v_call: TRBV30
j_call: TRBJ2-7
clone_size: .
cdr3_aa: CAWSVPTSGRVYEQYF
cdr3_nt: TGTGCCTGGAGTGTACCCACTAGCGGGAGGGTATACGAGCAGTACTTC

d_call: .
v_call: TRBV5-1
j_call: TRBJ1-1
clone_size: once
cdr3_aa: CASSHPRDTPNTEAFF
cdr3_nt: TGCGCCAGCAGCCACCCCCGGGACACCCCGAACACTGAAGCTTTCTTT

d_call: .
v_call: TRBV2
j_call: TRBJ1-4
clone_size: .
cdr3_aa: CASSERDATNEKLFF
cdr3_nt: TGTGCCAGCAGTGAAAGGGATGCAACTAATGAAAAACTGTTTTTT

d_call: TRBD1
v_call: TRBV11-2
j_call: TRBJ2-7
clone_size: .
cdr3_aa: CASSFTPRDRVHEQYF
cdr3_nt: TGTGCCAGCAGCTTCACCCCCCGGGACAGGGTCCACGAGCAGTACTTC

d_call: TRBD1
v_call: TRBV11-2
j_call: TRBJ2-5
clone_size: .
cdr3_aa: CASRYRGPPMYF
cdr3_nt: TGTGCCAGCCGATACAGGGGCCCACCAATGTACTTC

d_call: TRBD2
v_call: TRBV7-2
j_call: TRBJ2-3
clone_size: .
cdr3_aa: CASSRSGLSTDTQYF
cdr3_nt: TGTGCCAGCAGCCGTTCGGGACTAAGCACAGATACGCAGTATTTT

d_call: TRBD1
v_call: TRBV7-9
j_call: TRBJ2-5
clone_size: .
cdr3_aa: CASSYMTGGGQETQYF
cdr3_nt: TGTGCCAGCAGCTACATGACAGGGGGGGGACAAGAGACCCAGTACTTC

d_call: .
v_call: TRBV9
j_call: TRBJ2-7
clone_size: .
cdr3_aa: CASSVAGQTLYEQYF
cdr3_nt: TGTGCCAGCAGCGTCGCGGGACAGACCCTCTACGAGCAGTACTTC

d_call: TRBD1
v_call: TRBV6-6
j_call: TRBJ2-7
clone_size: .
cdr3_aa: CASRKTGGASYEQYF
cdr3_nt: TGTGCCAGCAGAAAAACAGGGGGCGCTTCATACGAGCAGTACTTC

d_call: .
v_call: TRBV6-4
j_call: TRBJ1-1
clone_size: .
cdr3_aa: CASSETRGTEAFF
cdr3_nt: TGTGCCAGCAGTGAGACTCGGGGTACTGAAGCTTTCTTT

d_call: .
v_call: TRBV2
j_call: TRBJ1-5
clone_size: .
cdr3_aa: CASMGRRGDYSNQPQHF
cdr3_nt: TGTGCCAGCATGGGCCGTCGGGGGGACTATAGCAATCAGCCCCAGCATTTT

d_call: .
v_call: TRBV21-1
j_call: TRBJ2-2
clone_size: .
cdr3_aa: CASSKDTSGGTNTGELFF
cdr3_nt: TGTGCCAGCAGCAAAGATACTAGCGGAGGAACGAACACCGGGGAGCTGTTTTTT

d_call: TRBD1
v_call: TRBV10-3
j_call: TRBJ2-7
clone_size: .
cdr3_aa: CAISTGDYEQYF
cdr3_nt: TGTGCCATCAGCACAGGGGACTACGAGCAGTACTTC

d_call: TRBD1
v_call: TRBV30
j_call: TRBJ1-6
clone_size: .
cdr3_aa: CAWDRGSYNSPLHF
cdr3_nt: TGTGCCTGGGACAGGGGATCCTATAATTCACCCCTCCACTTT

d_call: TRBD2
v_call: TRBV5-1
j_call: TRBJ2-1
clone_size: .
cdr3_aa: CASSLISSGSLGYNEQFF
cdr3_nt: TGCGCCAGCAGCTTAATCTCTAGCGGGAGCTTGGGCTACAATGAGCAGTTCTTC

d_call: TRBD1
v_call: TRBV25-1
j_call: TRBJ2-7
clone_size: .
cdr3_aa: CASSARGQSYEQYF
cdr3_nt: TGTGCCAGCAGTGCGAGGGGACAGTCCTACGAGCAGTACTTC

d_call: TRBD1
v_call: TRBV5-1
j_call: TRBJ2-7
clone_size: .
cdr3_aa: CASSSIQGARYEQYF
cdr3_nt: TGCGCCAGCAGCTCGATCCAGGGGGCGCGTTACGAGCAGTACTTC

d_call: TRBD2
v_call: TRBV30
j_call: TRBJ2-2
clone_size: .
cdr3_aa: CAWSVLRTSGVTGELFF
cdr3_nt: TGTGCCTGGAGTGTACTTAGGACTAGCGGGGTGACCGGGGAGCTGTTTTTT

d_call: .
v_call: TRBV7-9
j_call: TRBJ1-1
clone_size: .
cdr3_aa: CASSFGTKNTEAFF
cdr3_nt: TGTGCCAGCAGCTTCGGGACAAAGAACACTGAAGCTTTCTTT

d_call: TRBD1
v_call: TRBV5-1
j_call: TRBJ2-3
clone_size: .
cdr3_aa: CASSLELGGPTQYF
cdr3_nt: TGCGCCAGCAGCTTAGAGTTAGGGGGCCCTACGCAGTATTTT

d_call: .
v_call: TRBV4-1
j_call: TRBJ2-5
clone_size: .
cdr3_aa: CASSQDRTRETQYF
cdr3_nt: TGCGCCAGCAGCCAAGATAGAACTAGGGAGACCCAGTACTTC

d_call: .
v_call: TRBV9
j_call: TRBJ2-5
clone_size: .
cdr3_aa: CASSVEGVHETQYF
cdr3_nt: TGTGCCAGCAGCGTAGAAGGGGTTCACGAGACCCAGTACTTC

d_call: .
v_call: TRBV7-9
j_call: TRBJ2-1
clone_size: .
cdr3_aa: CASSSKPRTGLYNEQFF
cdr3_nt: TGTGCCAGCAGCTCAAAGCCACGGACAGGACTATACAATGAGCAGTTCTTC

d_call: TRBD1
v_call: TRBV6-5
j_call: TRBJ2-2
clone_size: once
cdr3_aa: CASSRDSSAGELFF
cdr3_nt: TGTGCCAGCAGTCGGGACAGCTCCGCTGGTGAGCTGTTTTTT

d_call: TRBD1
v_call: TRBV6-1
j_call: TRBJ1-2
clone_size: .
cdr3_aa: CASSSSTGDRKGYTF
cdr3_nt: TGTGCCAGCAGTTCTTCCACAGGGGACAGGAAAGGCTACACCTTC

d_call: TRBD2
v_call: TRBV10-3
j_call: TRBJ2-7
clone_size: .
cdr3_aa: CAISRLAGGGYEQYF
cdr3_nt: TGTGCCATCAGCCGCCTAGCGGGGGGCGGGTACGAGCAGTACTTC

d_call: TRBD1
v_call: TRBV2
j_call: TRBJ1-2
clone_size: .
cdr3_aa: CASSEATGGDGYTF
cdr3_nt: TGTGCCAGCAGTGAAGCCACAGGGGGCGATGGCTACACCTTC

d_call: .
v_call: TRBV11-2
j_call: TRBJ2-5
clone_size: .
cdr3_aa: CASSLGGQTQYF
cdr3_nt: TGTGCCAGCAGCTTGGGGGGACAGACCCAGTACTTC

d_call: .
v_call: TRBV7-3
j_call: TRBJ1-1
clone_size: .
cdr3_aa: CASSLTKLYENTEAFF
cdr3_nt: TGTGCCAGCAGCTTAACTAAACTCTACGAGAACACTGAAGCTTTCTTT

d_call: .
v_call: TRBV18
j_call: TRBJ2-1
clone_size: .
cdr3_aa: CASSPQLENEQFF
cdr3_nt: TGTGCCAGCTCACCACAACTAGAGAATGAGCAGTTCTTC

d_call: TRBD2
v_call: TRBV15
j_call: TRBJ2-7
clone_size: .
cdr3_aa: CATRAPGLAGDEQYF
cdr3_nt: TGTGCCACCAGAGCGCCGGGACTAGCGGGAGACGAGCAGTACTTC

d_call: TRBD2
v_call: TRBV10-3
j_call: TRBJ2-5
clone_size: .
cdr3_aa: CAISPPRRESGTSGRHGETQYF
cdr3_nt: TGTGCCATCTCGCCCCCCCGTCGTGAGTCGGGGACTAGCGGGCGTCATGGAGAGACCCAGTACTTC

d_call: .
v_call: TRBV5-5
j_call: TRBJ1-4
clone_size: .
cdr3_aa: CASSLDLIEKLFF
cdr3_nt: TGTGCCAGCAGCTTGGACCTTATTGAAAAACTGTTTTTT

d_call: .
v_call: TRBV9
j_call: TRBJ1-6
clone_size: .
cdr3_aa: CASSVGPVPYNSPLHF
cdr3_nt: TGTGCCAGCAGCGTAGGCCCGGTCCCATATAATTCACCCCTCCACTTT

d_call: .
v_call: TRBV19
j_call: TRBJ2-2
clone_size: few
cdr3_aa: CASSIPGGELFF
cdr3_nt: TGTGCCAGTAGTATTCCAGGCGGGGAGCTGTTTTTT

d_call: .
v_call: TRBV5-1
j_call: TRBJ2-7
clone_size: .
cdr3_aa: CASSLTGGSLYEQYF
cdr3_nt: TGCGCCAGCAGCTTAACGGGGGGCTCCCTCTACGAGCAGTACTTC

d_call: .
v_call: TRBV25-1
j_call: TRBJ2-2
clone_size: .
cdr3_aa: CASSDPRRGNTGELFF
cdr3_nt: TGTGCCAGCAGTGACCCCCGGCGGGGGAACACCGGGGAGCTGTTTTTT

d_call: .
v_call: TRBV5-4
j_call: TRBJ1-2
clone_size: once
cdr3_aa: CASSRDSSYGYTF
cdr3_nt: TGTGCCAGCAGTCGTGACAGTAGCTATGGCTACACCTTC